This T cell receptor beta chain was profiled in a study of neoadjuvant anti-PD-1 for oral cavity cancer (dated by TCRdb to 2020 to 2022). Looking at the study overall: Before undergoing curative-intent surgical resection, most patients got three to four biweekly nivolumab doses at 3 mg/kg. Patients who did not progress were given a fourth nivolumab dose at about day 43 and had definitive surgical resection on days 50-56. Responders were defined as patients with complete response, partial response or stable disease by RECIST 1.1; non-responders were defined as patients with progression. The parent correlative cohort had 12 to 13 patients and a response rate of 33%.

For deep sequencing of PBMC libraries, mostly 480 ng of input genomic DNA was used, and six replicates were run per sample. Following the manufacturer's instructions, the team built TCRbeta libraries using the immunoSEQ hsTCRbeta kit. Sequencing of the completed libraries took place using an Illumina NovaSeq 6000 S4 flow cell after they had been pooled to approximately 2.8 nM. The source study handled its data this way. Raw data preprocessing and quality control were performed with the immunoSEQ Analyzer. The analysis was restricted to productive rearrangements, with each unique CDR3 amino acid sequence defining a clonotype. Using the R package tcR, the researchers computed the Gini-Simpson index as their estimate of repertoire clonality. Gini indices were compared with Student's t test, and associations with tumor size change were assessed by Pearson correlation. TCRdb took this table from immuneACCESS and kept in-frame rearrangements with V and J called. Such tables lack part of the clones; where checked against another copy, unresolved V genes explain under half of the gap, and the rest is unexplained. D and trimming come from the DNA, and the V and J calls and clone size come from that table. The sample yields tens of thousands of clones; about 83% were counted once. The ten most abundant clones make up more than 3% of the sample.

This clone has only a few counts. Its antigen remains undetermined. No per-base quality is available; no much larger clone lies one base away. The full study reports these points: A higher pretreatment blood Treg/Th17 ratio correlated with both higher pretreatment blood TCRbeta clonality and lower post-treatment tumor TCRbeta clonality. Only a few patients per response group were included in the TCR analyses, and larger cohorts for validation were called for by the authors. Within PBMCs, T cell clonality (Gini index) was significantly higher in non-responders than responders after neoadjuvant nivolumab.

CDR3 length: 12 amino acids, cysteine to phenylalanine. The retained sequence is limited to the CDR3, 36 bases, with the frame set at the first base. According to the germline V gene, CDR1 reads SQVTM and CDR2 reads ANQGSEA. V and J are truncated by 3 bases and 8 bases respectively, leaving an intervening sequence of 13 bases. The sample's time point label, decoded: before neoadjuvant nivolumab. Patients were newly diagnosed with stage II-IVA oral cavity squamous cell carcinoma and had received no prior systemic or radiation treatment. The cohort was composed of patients with HPV-negative, locally advanced oral cavity squamous cell carcinoma. Peripheral blood mononuclear cells were analyzed directly and were not maintained or expanded in culture. The samples were drawn from a longitudinal correlative study tied to a single-arm phase II trial testing neoadjuvant nivolumab in oral cavity squamous cell carcinoma. Subject-matched pre- and post-treatment PBMCs and tumors from three responders and three non-responders were subjected to genomic DNA-based TCRbeta sequencing. Peripheral blood mononuclear cells were collected before nivolumab treatment and again after treatment, at the time of surgery. The Maxwell RSC DNA from Cells kit was used to isolate genomic DNA from PBMCs.

This chain is built from TRBV29-1 and TRBJ1-2; the D gene is perhaps TRBD1, from 6 matching bases. The TCR originated in a person between 35 and 79 years old with oral cavity squamous cell carcinoma. The sequencing used PBMCs, collected before nivolumab (anti-PD-1) treatment. CDR3 sequence: CSVERTGTGYTF. The DNA reads TGCAGCGTTGAGAGGACCGGGACAGGCTACACCTTC. Outside the CDR3, residues come from the reference TRBV29-1 and TRBJ1-2 proteins, so the full variable domain is: SAVISQKPSRDICQRGTSLTIQCQVDSQVTMMFWYRQQPGQSLTLIATANQGSEATYESGFVIDKFPISRPNLTFSTLTVSNMSPEDSSIYLCSVERTGTGYTFGSGTRLTVV.